The next 14 T cell receptor beta chains were all read from a single sample in a study of shared clonotypes between healthy human individuals. Clones were read by immunoSEQ multiplex PCR, and TCRdb kept only the in-frame ones, dropping some. This table has 740,000 or so clones, around 73% appearing once. The material sequenced was memory CD4+ T cells sorted from blood. Subset indicated: CD45RA-negative fraction. Receptors originate from a woman aged 30 to 39 in good health.

Only a few counts were recorded for this clone. The J gene is TRBJ1-2, the V gene TRBV28, with TRBD1 matching 9 bases. The J segment lost 6 bases and the V segment lost 3 bases, leaving 11 bases of the junction unmatched. CDR1 MDHEN and CDR2 SYDVKM come from the germline V gene. This CDR3 comprises 16 residues. The CDR3 sequence: CASSFTEPGQGNGYTF. The CDR3, as DNA: TGTGCCAGCAGTTTCACGGAACCGGGACAGGGCAATGGCTACACCTTC.

The chain recombines TRBV28 with TRBJ1-2; maybe TRBD1 (5 bases). CDR3 length: 13 residues. Germline CDR1 reads MDHEN; CDR2 reads SYDVKM. V lost 6 bases, J lost 5 bases, and 13 bases lay in between. The CDR3 DNA follows: TGTGCCAGCAGACCCGGGACGGAGTATGGCTACACCTTC. It yields the protein CASRPGTEYGYTF.

This clone was seen a few times. The chain carries TRBV27 and TRBJ1-5, with a possible D match to TRBD1 (6 bases). V was trimmed by 6 bases and J by 0 bases, leaving 15 bases between them. The CDR3 covers 16 residues. Germline V gives CDR1 MNHEY, CDR2 SMNVEV (reference sequence). The CDR3 region has the DNA TGTGCCAGCAGCCCAGCAGGGGATGATAGCAATCAGCCCCAGCATTTT. Its translation: CASSPAGDDSNQPQHF.

The rearrangement links TRBV5-4 to TRBJ2-3; D might be TRBD1 (6 bases). V was pared by 5 bases and J by 2 bases, with 18 bases between. Germline values: CDR1 SGHNT, CDR2 YYREEE (reference sequence). This CDR3 spans 16 amino acids. The CDR3 reads CASSFVIGGFTDTQYF. The CDR3 region has the DNA TGTGCCAGCAGTTTCGTGATTGGGGGCTTCACAGATACGCAGTATTTT. The complete variable domain, with remaining parts taken from reference TRBV5-4 and TRBJ2-3, reads ETGVTQSPTHLIKTRGQQVTLRCSSQSGHNTVSWYQQALGQGPQFIFQYYREEENGRGNFPPRFSGLQFPNYSSELNVNALELDDSALYLCASSFVIGGFTDTQYFGPGTRLTVL.

The gene calls are TRBV6-1 and TRBJ2-2, with TRBD2 matching over 11 bases. The V and J ends lost 0 bases and 6 bases, in that order; junction bases with no gene match: 9. From germline, CDR1 is MNHNS and CDR2 SASEGT. The CDR3 has 18 residues. The CDR3 reads CASSEASGRARGAGELFF. For the CDR3, the DNA is TGTGCCAGCAGTGAAGCTAGCGGGAGGGCCCGGGGCGCCGGGGAGCTGTTTTTT.

The chain joins TRBV27 to TRBJ1-1; no definite D call. The germline V gene has CDR1 MNHEY and CDR2 SMNVEV (reference sequence). Trimming removed 6 bases from V and 6 bases from J, with 17 bases in between. This CDR3 is built from 14 residues. DNA of the CDR3: TGTGCCAGCAGGCTGGCCCGGGGAGGCGCTGAAGCTTTCTTT. As protein: CASRLARGGAEAFF.

In this sample, this clone turned up a few times. V gene TRBV5-4 combines with J gene TRBJ2-4; D possibly corresponds to TRBD2 (6 bases). V was shortened by 2 bases and J by 15 bases, with 15 bases between the two germline ends. The CDR3 is made up of 12 amino acids. Germline V CDR1 and CDR2: SGHNT, YYREEE (reference sequence). The CDR3 loop is CASSFGSRARYF. DNA for the CDR3: TGTGCCAGCAGCTTCGGGAGTCGGGCGAGGTACTTC.

This clone was counted between two and nine times. The rearrangement joins TRBV28 to TRBJ1-5, with D hard to call. V was pared by 6 bases and J by 5 bases, with 11 bases between. Germline-derived CDR1 and CDR2 are MDHEN and SYDVKM. This CDR3 has 13 residues. As DNA, the CDR3 is TGTGCCAGCAGGGGGAGTTTCGATCAGCCCCAGCATTTT. Amino acid sequence: CASRGSFDQPQHF.

Concerning this clone itself: Additional DNA sequences in this sample encode the identical CDR3. The V call is TRBV7-3, the J call TRBJ2-1, with 8 bases matching TRBD1. Germline loops: CDR1 SGHTA, CDR2 FQGTGA. V was clipped by 4 bases and J by 6 bases; unmatched bases: 2. The CDR3 length is 13 residues. The chain's CDR3 is CASSSGQGNEQFF. The DNA for the CDR3 is TGTGCCAGCAGCTCCGGACAGGGCAATGAGCAGTTCTTC.

In this sample, this clone turned up many times. The V gene is TRBV25-1, the J gene TRBJ2-3; 7 nucleotides line up with TRBD1. This CDR3 spans 14 amino acids. V dropped 4 bases and J dropped 5; count of bases not matched to a gene: 6. Germline V CDR1 and CDR2: MGHDK, SYGVNS. For the CDR3, the DNA is TGTGCCAGCAGTGCACCTAGACAGGGAGATACGCAGTATTTT. Its protein product is CASSAPRQGDTQYF.

The chain uses TRBV29-1 and TRBJ2-7; 11 bases are shared with TRBD2. This CDR3 is built from 17 residues. Germline CDR1 and CDR2: SQVTM and ANQGSEA. In DNA, the CDR3 is TGCAGGTATCCCAAAGGTACTAGCGGGAGTTCGACGGGGGAGCAGTACTTC. This encodes CRYPKGTSGSSTGEQYF.

This clone has only a few counts. This chain joins TRBV29-1 and TRBJ1-1, with 7 bases aligning to TRBD1. The CDR3 is 12 amino acids. CDR1 and CDR2 from the germline V gene are SQVTM and ANQGSEA. With 5 bases clipped from V and 6 bases from J, the junction kept 6 bases outside the gene matches. CDR3 nucleotides: TGCAGCGTTTACAGGGGTGGTGCTGAAGCTTTCTTT. It specifies CSVYRGGAEAFF.

The rearrangement joins TRBV2 to TRBJ2-1; 9 nucleotides line up with TRBD1. The CDR3 totals 15 residues. Trimming removed 8 bases from V and 4 bases from J; junction bases left unmatched: 9. Per germline, CDR1 SNHLY and CDR2 FYNNEI. CDR3 sequence (DNA): TGTGCCAGCGGAACGGACAGGGGACGATACAATGAGCAGTTCTTC. Translation gives CASGTDRGRYNEQFF. The variable domain in full, with the rest retrieved from reference TRBV2 and TRBJ2-1, is EPEVTQTPSHQVTQMGQEVILRCVPISNHLYFYWYRQILGQKVEFLVSFYNNEISEKSEIFDDQFSVERPDGSNFTLKIRSTKLEDSAMYFCASGTDRGRYNEQFFGPGTRLTVL.

This sequence joins TRBV5-1 and TRBJ2-2, with D possibly being TRBD1 (6 bases). This CDR3 has 15 amino acids. The ends were cut back, 7 bases at V and 5 bases at J, with 18 bases in the middle. Germline lookup yields CDR1 SGHRS and CDR2 YFSETQ. The CDR3 DNA reads TGCGCCAGCGACCTTGGCAGGGGAAAAACCGGGGAGCTGTTTTTT. Translation: CASDLGRGKTGELFF. Together with reference TRBV5-1 and TRBJ2-2, the CDR3 gives the full variable domain: KAGVTQTPRYLIKTRGQQVTLSCSPISGHRSVSWYQQTPGQGLQFLFEYFSETQRNKGNFPGRFSGRQFSNSRSEMNVSTLELGDSALYLCASDLGRGKTGELFFGEGSRLTVL.